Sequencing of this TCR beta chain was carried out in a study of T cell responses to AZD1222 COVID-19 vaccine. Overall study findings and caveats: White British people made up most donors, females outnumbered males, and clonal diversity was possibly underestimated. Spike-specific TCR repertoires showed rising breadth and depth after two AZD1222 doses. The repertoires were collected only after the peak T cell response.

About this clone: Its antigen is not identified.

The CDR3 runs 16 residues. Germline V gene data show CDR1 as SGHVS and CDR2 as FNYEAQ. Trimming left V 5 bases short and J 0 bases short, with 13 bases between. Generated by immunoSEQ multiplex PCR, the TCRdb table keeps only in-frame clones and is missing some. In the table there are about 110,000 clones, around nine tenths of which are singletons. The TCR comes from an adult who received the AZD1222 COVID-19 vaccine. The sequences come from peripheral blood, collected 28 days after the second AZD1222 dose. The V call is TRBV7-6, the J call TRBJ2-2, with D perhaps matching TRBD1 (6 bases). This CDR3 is CASSLRQVANTGELFF. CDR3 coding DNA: TGTGCCAGCAGCCTAAGACAGGTCGCGAACACCGGGGAGCTGTTTTTT. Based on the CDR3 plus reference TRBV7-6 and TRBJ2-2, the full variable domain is GAGVSQSPRYKVTKRGQDVALRCDPISGHVSLYWYRQALGQGPEFLTYFNYEAQQDKSGLPNDRFSAERPEGSISTLTIQRTEQRDSAMYRCASSLRQVANTGELFFGEGSRLTVL.